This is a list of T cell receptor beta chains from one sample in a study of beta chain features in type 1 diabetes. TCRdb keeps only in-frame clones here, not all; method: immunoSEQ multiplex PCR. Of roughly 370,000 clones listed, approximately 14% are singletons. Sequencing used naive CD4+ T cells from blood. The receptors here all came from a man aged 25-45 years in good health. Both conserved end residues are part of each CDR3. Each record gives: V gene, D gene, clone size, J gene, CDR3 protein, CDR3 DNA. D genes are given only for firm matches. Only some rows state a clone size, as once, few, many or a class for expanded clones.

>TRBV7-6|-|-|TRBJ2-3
CASSPGQITDTQYF
TGTGCCAGCAGCCCCGGACAGATCACAGATACGCAGTATTTT
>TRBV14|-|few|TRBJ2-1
CASSQKVGEGTNEQFF
TGTGCCAGCAGCCAAAAAGTTGGAGAGGGAACTAATGAGCAGTTCTTC
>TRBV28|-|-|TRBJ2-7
CASSSRTSYEQYF
TGTGCCAGCAGTTCCAGAACCAGCTACGAGCAGTACTTC
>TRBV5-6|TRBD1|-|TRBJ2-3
CASSLWGGTGGPDTQYF
TGTGCCAGCAGCTTGTGGGGTGGGACAGGGGGTCCAGATACGCAGTATTTT
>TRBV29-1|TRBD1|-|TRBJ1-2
CSVSDRVRDGYTF
TGCAGCGTTTCAGACAGGGTTAGAGATGGCTACACCTTC
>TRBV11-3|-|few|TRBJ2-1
CASSSPGSNEQFF
TGTGCCAGCAGCTCGCCCGGGAGCAATGAGCAGTTCTTC
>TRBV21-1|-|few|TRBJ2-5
CASSKALRGAETQYF
TGTGCCAGCAGCAAAGCGCTAAGAGGGGCAGAGACCCAGTACTTC
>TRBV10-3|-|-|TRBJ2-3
CATSEGPPTDTQYF
TGTGCCACCTCGGAGGGGCCTCCCACAGATACGCAGTATTTT
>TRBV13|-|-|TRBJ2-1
CASSPPGYGDGQFF
TGTGCCAGCAGCCCACCGGGCTACGGAGATGGGCAGTTCTTC
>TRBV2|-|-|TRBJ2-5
CASRQGGREQWRETQYF
TGTGCCAGCAGGCAAGGTGGCAGGGAGCAATGGCGAGAGACCCAGTACTTC
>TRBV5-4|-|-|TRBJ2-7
CASSKERGGGTRSREQYF
TGTGCCAGCAGCAAGGAAAGGGGCGGAGGGACCCGATCTCGGGAGCAGTACTTC
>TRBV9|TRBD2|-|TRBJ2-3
CASSVLAGSDTQYF
TGTGCCAGCAGCGTACTAGCGGGGTCAGATACGCAGTATTTT
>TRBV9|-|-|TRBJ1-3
CASSVEQYSGNTIYF
TGTGCCAGCAGCGTAGAACAGTACTCTGGAAACACCATATATTTT
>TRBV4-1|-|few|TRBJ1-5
CASSHLGDQPQHF
TGCGCCAGCAGCCACCTCGGAGATCAGCCCCAGCATTTT
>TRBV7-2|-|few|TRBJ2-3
CASSSLAGLDTQYF
TGTGCCAGCAGCTCGCTTGCGGGGTTAGATACGCAGTATTTT
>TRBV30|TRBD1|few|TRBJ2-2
CAQDRGQKAGELFF
TGTGCCCAGGACAGGGGGCAAAAGGCCGGGGAGCTGTTTTTT
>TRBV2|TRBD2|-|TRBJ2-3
CASRVAGGLNTQYF
TGTGCCAGCAGAGTAGCGGGGGGGCTAAATACGCAGTATTTT
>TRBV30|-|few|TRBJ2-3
CAWSGRGPDTQYF
TGTGCCTGGAGTGGCAGGGGACCAGATACGCAGTATTTT
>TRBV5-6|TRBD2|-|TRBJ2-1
CASSPIKPGLANEQFF
TGTGCCAGCAGCCCGATAAAGCCGGGACTAGCGAATGAGCAGTTCTTC
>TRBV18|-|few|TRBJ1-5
CASSPPEGRSLHF
TGTGCCAGCTCACCACCGGAAGGGAGGTCACTGCATTTT
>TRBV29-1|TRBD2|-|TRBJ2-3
CSVEDSSSGRGDTQYF
TGCAGCGTTGAAGATTCGTCTAGCGGGAGAGGGGATACGCAGTATTTT
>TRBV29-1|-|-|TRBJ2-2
CSIREGGTTGELFF
TGCAGCATCAGAGAGGGGGGGACCACCGGGGAGCTGTTTTTT
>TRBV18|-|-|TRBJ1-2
CASSPFKGEYGYTF
TGTGCCAGCTCACCATTCAAGGGGGAGTATGGCTACACCTTC
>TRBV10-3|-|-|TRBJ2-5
CAIRNRQLETQYF
TGTGCCATCAGGAACAGACAGCTTGAGACCCAGTACTTC